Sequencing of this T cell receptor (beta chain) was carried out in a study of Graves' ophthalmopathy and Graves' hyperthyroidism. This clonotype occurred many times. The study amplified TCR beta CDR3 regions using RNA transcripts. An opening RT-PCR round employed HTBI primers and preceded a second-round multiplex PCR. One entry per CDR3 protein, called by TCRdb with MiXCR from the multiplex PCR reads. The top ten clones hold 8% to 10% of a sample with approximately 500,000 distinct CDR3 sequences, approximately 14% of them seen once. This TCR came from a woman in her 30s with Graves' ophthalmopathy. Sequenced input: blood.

CDR3 DNA sequence: TGTGCCAGCAGCTCGCGTTGGGACATCGGGATCGAGCAGTACTTC. It encodes CASSSRWDIGIEQYF. V usage is TRBV7-9 and J usage is TRBJ2-7, with D perhaps TRBD1 (6 bases). The CDR3 totals 15 residues. Trimming took off 4 bases at V and 6 bases at J, with 19 bases between the two ends. Germline loops: CDR1 SEHNR, CDR2 FQNEAQ (reference sequence).